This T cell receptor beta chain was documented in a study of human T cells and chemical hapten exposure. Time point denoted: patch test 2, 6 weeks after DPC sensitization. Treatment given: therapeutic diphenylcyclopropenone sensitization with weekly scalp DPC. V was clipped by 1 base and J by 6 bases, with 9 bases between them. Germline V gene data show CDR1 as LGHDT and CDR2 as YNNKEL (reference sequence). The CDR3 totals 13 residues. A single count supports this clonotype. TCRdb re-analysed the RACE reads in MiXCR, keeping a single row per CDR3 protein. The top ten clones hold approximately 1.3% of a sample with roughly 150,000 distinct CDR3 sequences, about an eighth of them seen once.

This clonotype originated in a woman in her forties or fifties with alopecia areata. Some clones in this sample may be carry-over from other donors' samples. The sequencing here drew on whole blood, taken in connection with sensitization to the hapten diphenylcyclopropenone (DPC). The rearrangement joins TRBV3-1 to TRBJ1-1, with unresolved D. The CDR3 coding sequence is TGTGCCAGCAGCCAAGGACCCCTCGCTGAAGCTTTCTTT. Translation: CASSQGPLAEAFF.